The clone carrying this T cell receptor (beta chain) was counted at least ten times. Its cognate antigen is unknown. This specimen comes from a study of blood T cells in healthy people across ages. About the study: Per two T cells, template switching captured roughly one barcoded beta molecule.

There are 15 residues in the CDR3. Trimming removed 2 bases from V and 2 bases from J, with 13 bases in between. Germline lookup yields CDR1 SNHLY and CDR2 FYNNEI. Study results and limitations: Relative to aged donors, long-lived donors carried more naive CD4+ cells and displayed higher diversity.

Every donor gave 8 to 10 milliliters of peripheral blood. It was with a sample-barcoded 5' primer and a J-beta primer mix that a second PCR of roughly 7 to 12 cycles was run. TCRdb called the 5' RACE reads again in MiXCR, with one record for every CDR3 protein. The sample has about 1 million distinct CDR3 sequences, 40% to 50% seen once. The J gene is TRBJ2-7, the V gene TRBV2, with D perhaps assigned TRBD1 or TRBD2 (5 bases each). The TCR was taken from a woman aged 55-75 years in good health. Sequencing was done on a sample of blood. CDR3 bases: TGTGCCAGCAGTGAACGGGGCGGGTCAACCTACGAGCAGTACTTC. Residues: CASSERGGSTYEQYF.